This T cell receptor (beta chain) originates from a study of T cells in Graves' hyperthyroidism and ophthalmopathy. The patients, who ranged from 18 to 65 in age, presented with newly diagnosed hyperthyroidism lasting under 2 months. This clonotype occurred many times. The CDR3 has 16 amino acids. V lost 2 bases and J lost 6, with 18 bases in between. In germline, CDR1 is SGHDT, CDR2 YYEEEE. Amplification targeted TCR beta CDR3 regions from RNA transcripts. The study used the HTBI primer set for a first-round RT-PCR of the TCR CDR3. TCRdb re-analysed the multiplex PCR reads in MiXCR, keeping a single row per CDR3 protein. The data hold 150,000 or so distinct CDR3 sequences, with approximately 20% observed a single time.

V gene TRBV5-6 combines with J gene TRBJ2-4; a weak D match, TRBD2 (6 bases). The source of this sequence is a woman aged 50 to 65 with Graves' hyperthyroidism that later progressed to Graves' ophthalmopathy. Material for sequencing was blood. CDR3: CASSFTGGPRRNIQYF. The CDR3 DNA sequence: TGTGCCAGCAGCTTTACCGGGGGTCCTAGGCGAAACATTCAGTACTTC. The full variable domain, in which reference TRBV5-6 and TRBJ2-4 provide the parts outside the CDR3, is DAGVTQSPTHLIKTRGQQVTLRCSPKSGHDTVSWYQQALGQGPQFIFQYYEEEERQRGNFPDRFSGHQFPNYSSELNVNALLLGDSALYLCASSFTGGPRRNIQYFGAGTRLSVL.